The next 30 T cell receptor beta chains were all read from a single sample in a study of vaccination and CD4 T cells after COVID-19. Their specific antigens are unknown. Scientists ran DNA taken from cultured CD4+ T cells through the Oncomine TCR Beta short-read assay for sequencing. TCRdb called the PCR reads again in MiXCR, with one record for every CDR3 protein. Of under 15,000 distinct CDR3 sequences listed, 42% are singletons. Regarding treatment: roughly 11-day PBMC culture with coronavirus spike peptide pools or control peptides (ViraFEST assay). This specimen consisted of CD4+ T cells from blood, cultured in vitro, obtained before SARS-CoV-2 vaccination. Receptor source: a human donor who had recovered from COVID-19.

CDR3 protein: CSARAGQPGQGNEQYF. The CDR3, as DNA: TGCAGTGCTAGAGCCGGCCAACCGGGACAGGGAAACGAGCAGTACTTC. The J gene is TRBJ2-7, the V gene TRBV20-1; TRBD1 matches at 9 bases. Trimming removed 1 base from V and 5 bases from J; junction bases left unmatched: 12. Germline values: CDR1 DFQATT, CDR2 SNEGSKA (reference sequence). The CDR3 totals 16 residues.

The CDR3 is CASSLNPEASPLHF. DNA for the CDR3: TGCGCCAGCAGCTTGAATCCTGAGGCTTCACCCCTCCACTTT. The chain joins TRBV5-1 to TRBJ1-6; D not certain. Looked up from germline, CDR1 is SGHRS and CDR2 is YFSETQ. V was clipped by 1 base and J by 9 bases, with 11 bases between them. CDR3 length equals 14 residues.

The chain links TRBV6-1 to TRBJ1-2; D is uncertain. The CDR3 extends over 11 amino acids. Trimming shortened V by 9 bases and J by 8 bases, and 13 bases separated the two germline ends. Germline assignment: CDR1 MNHNS and CDR2 SASEGT. DNA of the CDR3: TGTGCCAGTAAATCCGCCTGGGGCTACACCTTC. It yields the protein CASKSAWGYTF.

This clonotype was found a few times. The rearrangement links TRBV20-1 to TRBJ2-5; 14 nucleotides line up with TRBD2. J lost 5 bases, V lost 6 bases, and 5 bases had no gene match. The length of the CDR3 is 14 residues. Germline CDR1 is DFQATT and CDR2 is SNEGSKA (reference sequence). Here the CDR3 DNA reads TGCAGTGCGACTAGCGGGAGGGCCTTCGAGACCCAGTACTTC. Translation: CSATSGRAFETQYF.

This clonotype was recorded once. The chain links TRBV7-8 to TRBJ2-5, with D maybe TRBD2 (5 bases). Germline CDR1 and CDR2: SGHVS and FQNEAQ. The CDR3 spans 15 residues. V was trimmed by 2 bases and J by 2 bases, leaving 12 bases between them. The CDR3 sequence: CASSLQSGQQETQYF. CDR3 in DNA: TGTGCCAGCAGCTTACAGAGCGGCCAACAAGAGACCCAGTACTTC.

V is TRBV28 and J is TRBJ2-6; unclear D gene. The CDR3 length is 14 residues. CDR1 and CDR2 from the germline V gene are MDHEN and SYDVKM. Between the trimmed V and J ends, which lost 6 bases and 2 bases, there was a span of 8 bases. CDR3 bases: TGTGCCAGCAGGCCCCCTGCTGGGGCCAACGTCCTGACTTTC. Translation: CASRPPAGANVLTF.

The sample holds a few counts of this clonotype. The genes are TRBV20-1 and TRBJ2-7, with 7 positions matching TRBD2. Germline-derived CDR1 and CDR2 are DFQATT and SNEGSKA (reference sequence). The length of the CDR3 is 15 residues. V trimming: 0 bases; J trimming: 3 bases; junction bases outside the gene matches: 8. The CDR3 DNA sequence: TGCAGTGCTAGAGATCTAGTGGGACTAAGCTACGAGCAGTACTTC. This encodes CSARDLVGLSYEQYF.

This clonotype was observed a handful of times. The chain is built from TRBV7-9 and TRBJ2-3; 11 bases are a match to TRBD2. V trimming: 4 bases; J trimming: 0 bases; junction bases outside the gene matches: 3. The germline gives CDR1 SEHNR, CDR2 FQNEAQ (reference sequence). CDR3 length: 16 residues. CDR3 region: CASSSGLAGSTDTQYF. The CDR3 DNA sequence: TGTGCCAGCAGCTCTGGACTAGCGGGCAGCACAGATACGCAGTATTTT.

The rearrangement links TRBV2 to TRBJ1-5, with 7 nucleotides matching TRBD1. CDR3 length: 14 amino acids. Trimming took 3 bases from V and 3 from J; bases not matched to a gene: 2. Per the germline V gene, CDR1 is SNHLY and CDR2 is FYNNEI. The CDR3 sequence is CASSDGQDNQPQHF. The CDR3 nucleotides are TGTGCCAGCAGTGACGGACAGGACAATCAGCCCCAGCATTTT. The full variable domain, completed using reference TRBV2 and TRBJ1-5, is EPEVTQTPSHQVTQMGQEVILRCVPISNHLYFYWYRQILGQKVEFLVSFYNNEISEKSEIFDDQFSVERPDGSNFTLKIRSTKLEDSAMYFCASSDGQDNQPQHFGDGTRLSIL.

V is TRBV19 and J is TRBJ2-3; D call uncertain. CDR3 length: 13 amino acids. The ends were cut back, 6 bases at V and 1 base at J, with 8 bases in the middle. The germline gives CDR1 LNHDA, CDR2 SQIVND (reference sequence). The CDR3 DNA reads TGTGCCAGTAGCGACACAGGCACAGATACGCAGTATTTT. This encodes CASSDTGTDTQYF.

The chain employs TRBV7-2 and TRBJ1-1; 10 positions agree with TRBD1. Germline loops: CDR1 SGHTA, CDR2 FQGNSA. This CDR3 has 15 amino acids. Trimming cost V 0 bases and J 10 bases; bases outside gene matches: 8. CDR3 in DNA: TGTGCCAGCAGCTTAGCCGGTGACAGGGGGCTAGGAGCTTTCTTT. The encoded protein is CASSLAGDRGLGAFF. The variable domain in full, completed from reference TRBV7-2 and TRBJ1-1, reads GAGVSQSPSNKVTEKGKDVELRCDPISGHTALYWYRQSLGQGLEFLIYFQGNSAPDKSGLPSDRFSAERTGGSVSTLTIQRTQQEDSAVYLCASSLAGDRGLGAFFGQGTRLTVV.

V is TRBV4-1 and J is TRBJ2-5; D remains ambiguous. V gave up 1 base and J gave up 5 bases, with 8 bases separating them. The CDR3 totals 13 residues. In germline, CDR1 is MGHRA, CDR2 YSYEKL. DNA of the CDR3: TGCGCCAGCAGCCAAGGCATGTTGGAGACCCAGTACTTC. It yields the protein CASSQGMLETQYF.

V usage is TRBV20-1 and J usage is TRBJ2-1, with 9 positions matching TRBD2. The germline CDR1 and CDR2 sequences are DFQATT and SNEGSKA (reference sequence). Trimming cost V 6 bases and J 5 bases; bases outside gene matches: 8. This CDR3 has 14 residues. The chain's CDR3 is CSAGAAGGDNEQFF. The CDR3 DNA reads as TGCAGTGCGGGGGCAGCGGGGGGCGACAATGAGCAGTTCTTC.

The gene calls are TRBV11-1 and TRBJ1-2, with D hard to call. The ends were cut back, 3 bases at V and 8 bases at J, with 13 bases in the middle. CDR1 and CDR2 (germline): SGHAT, FQDESV (reference sequence). The length of the CDR3 is 13 residues. CDR3 sequence reads: CASSLVSGSGYTF. DNA of the CDR3: TGTGCCAGCAGCTTGGTGTCGGGATCGGGCTACACCTTC.

The J gene is TRBJ2-3, the V gene TRBV9; 7 bases are shared with TRBD2. Germline V gives CDR1 SGDLS, CDR2 YYNGEE. The CDR3 has 17 amino acids. The V and J ends lost 4 bases and 0 bases, in that order; junction bases with no gene match: 11. The CDR3 loop reads CASSPRGGFSSTDTQYF. The CDR3 DNA follows: TGTGCCAGCAGCCCCCGGGGAGGGTTCTCTAGCACAGATACGCAGTATTTT.

The V call is TRBV6-1, the J call TRBJ1-5; D is unclear. This CDR3 contains 12 residues. Germline lookup yields CDR1 MNHNS and CDR2 SASEGT. Trimming took off 3 bases at V and 4 bases at J, with 4 bases between the two ends. CDR3 residues: CASSDFNQPQHF. In DNA, the CDR3 is TGTGCCAGCAGTGATTTTAATCAGCCCCAGCATTTT.

The V call is TRBV14, the J call TRBJ2-7, with D possibly TRBD2 on 6 matching bases. The CDR3 is 13 residues long. V was pared by 4 bases and J by 4 bases, with 11 bases between. Germline V CDR1 and CDR2: SGHDN, FVKESK. The chain's CDR3 is CASSLGAGYEQYF. CDR3 DNA sequence: TGTGCCAGCAGCCTAGGTGCGGGGTACGAGCAGTACTTC.

This clonotype was recorded a few times. This sequence joins TRBV20-1 and TRBJ1-6, with a possible D match to TRBD1 (5 bases). CDR1 is DFQATT, CDR2 SNEGSKA, per germline (reference sequence). The CDR3 sequence is 13 residues long. Trimming pared 5 bases from V and 9 bases from J, leaving 14 bases between. The CDR3: CSAFGTRGSPLHF. The CDR3 nucleotides read TGCAGTGCTTTTGGGACGCGGGGTTCACCCCTCCACTTT.

The chain combines TRBV19 with TRBJ2-7, with a weak D call TRBD1 (6 bases). The CDR3 covers 13 residues. Trimming removed 3 bases at V and 2 bases at J, with 8 bases between. Germline CDR1 LNHDA, CDR2 SQIVND (reference sequence). This chain's CDR3 is CASSMRTAYEQYF. The CDR3 DNA reads TGTGCCAGTAGTATGCGGACAGCCTACGAGCAGTACTTC.

The genes are TRBV7-8 and TRBJ2-7, with 9 positions matching TRBD1. Germline V gene data show CDR1 as SGHVS and CDR2 as FQNEAQ. Trimming at V came to 2 bases and at J to 2 bases, leaving 4 bases not matched to a gene. The CDR3 runs 15 residues. CDR3 region: CASSLMGQGTYEQYF. The CDR3 nucleotides read TGTGCCAGCAGCTTAATGGGACAGGGTACCTACGAGCAGTACTTC.

The chain employs TRBV11-2 and TRBJ1-1; TRBD1 matches at 7 bases. This CDR3 region has 12 residues. V trimming: 5 bases; J trimming: 4 bases; junction bases outside the gene matches: 1. The germline V gene encodes CDR1 SGHAT and CDR2 FQNNGV. CDR3 residues: CASSRQGTEAFF. In DNA, the CDR3 is TGTGCCAGCAGCCGACAGGGCACTGAAGCTTTCTTT.

The chain uses TRBV11-2 and TRBJ2-1; D is unclear. There are 11 residues in the CDR3. V was clipped by 3 bases and J by 6 bases, with 3 bases between them. Germline V lookup: CDR1 SGHAT, CDR2 FQNNGV. The DNA for the CDR3 is TGTGCCAGCAGCTTGGCCAATGAGCAGTTCTTC. Translation: CASSLANEQFF.

V and J are TRBV27 and TRBJ1-5; D is uncertain. This CDR3 region has 15 residues. Looked up from germline, CDR1 is MNHEY and CDR2 is SMNVEV (reference sequence). The V gene lost 5 bases and the J gene lost 3 bases, with 14 bases spanning the gap. CDR3 amino acids: CASSKGQVPNQPQHF. For the CDR3, the DNA is TGTGCCAGCAGTAAAGGCCAAGTACCCAATCAGCCCCAGCATTTT.

The J gene is TRBJ2-7, the V gene TRBV5-4; 7 bases fit TRBD2. The length of the CDR3 is 15 residues. V lost 4 bases and J lost 5; bases outside the gene matches: 12. Germline CDR1 is SGHNT and CDR2 is YYREEE (reference sequence). DNA for the CDR3: TGTGCCAGCAGCCCCGCCCCAGGGAGGGGCCACGAGCAGTACTTC. Its protein is CASSPAPGRGHEQYF.

This clonotype came up once. V is TRBV20-1 and J is TRBJ2-5; 12 bases line up with TRBD2. CDR1 DFQATT and CDR2 SNEGSKA come from the germline V gene (reference sequence). The CDR3 spans 15 residues. V shed 3 bases and J 5 bases; nucleotides not matched to a gene: 7. The CDR3 reads CSARALAGGWETQYF. The CDR3 DNA follows: TGCAGTGCTAGGGCACTAGCGGGGGGTTGGGAGACCCAGTACTTC.

The chain uses TRBV20-1 and TRBJ1-2, with 7 bases fitting TRBD1. Germline values: CDR1 DFQATT, CDR2 SNEGSKA (reference sequence). Trimming took 2 bases from V and 3 from J; bases not matched to a gene: 3. There are 13 residues in the CDR3. CDR3 DNA: TGCAGTGCTAGAAGCGGGACAGACTATGGCTACACCTTC. Encoded protein: CSARSGTDYGYTF.

This clonotype was seen a handful of times. V gene TRBV20-1 combines with J gene TRBJ1-2; D ambiguous. The germline CDR1 and CDR2 sequences are DFQATT and SNEGSKA (reference sequence). The CDR3 has 13 amino acids. Trimming removed 0 bases from V and 8 bases from J, with 13 bases in between. In DNA, the CDR3 is TGCAGTGCTAGAGATCCACAGCTCTCGGGCTACACCTTC. Amino acid sequence: CSARDPQLSGYTF.

The chain has TRBV5-1 and TRBJ1-1; D is unresolved. V lost 5 bases and J lost 1, with 6 bases in between. CDR3 length: 12 amino acids. Germline V CDR1 and CDR2: SGHRS, YFSETQ. The CDR3 DNA reads as TGCGCCAGCAGGAGAGAGAACACTGAAGCTTTCTTT. Its protein product is CASRRENTEAFF.

This chain uses TRBV4-1 with TRBJ2-2; 10 bases map to TRBD2. Trimming at V came to 4 bases and at J to 4 bases, leaving 9 bases not matched to a gene. CDR1 and CDR2 from the germline V gene are MGHRA and YSYEKL. CDR3 length: 17 residues. CDR3 DNA sequence: TGCGCCAGCAGCCTCGGGGGAGCGGGAGGGGCCACCGGGGAGCTGTTTTTT. Translation: CASSLGGAGGATGELFF.

This clonotype was counted between two and nine times. The rearrangement joins TRBV11-2 to TRBJ2-5, with a tentative D call TRBD2 (5 bases). Germline V gene lookup returns CDR1 SGHAT and CDR2 FQNNGV. The V end lost 1 base, the J end lost 2 bases, and 5 bases lay between the germline ends. CDR3 length: 13 residues. CDR3 bases: TGTGCCAGCAGCTTAGGCGGGCAAGAGACCCAGTACTTC. Its translation: CASSLGGQETQYF.